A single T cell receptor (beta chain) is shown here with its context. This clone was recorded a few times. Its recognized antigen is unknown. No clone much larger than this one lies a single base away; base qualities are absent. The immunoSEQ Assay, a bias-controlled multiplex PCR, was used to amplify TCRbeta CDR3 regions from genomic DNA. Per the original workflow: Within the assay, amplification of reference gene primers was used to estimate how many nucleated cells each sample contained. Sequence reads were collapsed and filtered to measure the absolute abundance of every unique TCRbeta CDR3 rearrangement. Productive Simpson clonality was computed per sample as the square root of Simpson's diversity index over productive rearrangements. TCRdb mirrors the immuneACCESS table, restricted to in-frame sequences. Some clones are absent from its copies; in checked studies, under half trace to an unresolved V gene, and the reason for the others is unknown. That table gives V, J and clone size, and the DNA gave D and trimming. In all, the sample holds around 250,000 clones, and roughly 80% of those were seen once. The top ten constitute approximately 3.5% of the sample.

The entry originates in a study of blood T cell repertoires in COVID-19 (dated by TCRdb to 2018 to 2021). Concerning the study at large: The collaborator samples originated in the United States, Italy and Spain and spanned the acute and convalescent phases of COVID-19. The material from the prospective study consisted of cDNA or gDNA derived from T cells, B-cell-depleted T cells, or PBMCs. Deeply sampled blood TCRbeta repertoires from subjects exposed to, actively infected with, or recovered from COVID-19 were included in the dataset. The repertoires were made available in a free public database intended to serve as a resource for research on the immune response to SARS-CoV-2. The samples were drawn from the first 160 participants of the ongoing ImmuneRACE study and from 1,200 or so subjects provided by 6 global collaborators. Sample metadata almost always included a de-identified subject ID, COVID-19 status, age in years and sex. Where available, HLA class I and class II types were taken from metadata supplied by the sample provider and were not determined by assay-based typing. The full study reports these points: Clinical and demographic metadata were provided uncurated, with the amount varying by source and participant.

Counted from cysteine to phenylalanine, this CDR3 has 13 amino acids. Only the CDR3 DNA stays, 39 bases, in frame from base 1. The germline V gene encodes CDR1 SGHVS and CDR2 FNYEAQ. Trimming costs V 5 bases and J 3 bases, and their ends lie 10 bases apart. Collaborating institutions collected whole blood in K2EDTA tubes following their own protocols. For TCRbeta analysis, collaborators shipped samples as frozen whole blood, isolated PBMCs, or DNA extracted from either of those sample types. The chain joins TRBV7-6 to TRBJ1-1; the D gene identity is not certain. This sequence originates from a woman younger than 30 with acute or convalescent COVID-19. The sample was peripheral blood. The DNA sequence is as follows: TGTGCCAGCAGCAAACAAGATTACACTGAAGCTTTCTTT. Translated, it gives CASSKQDYTEAFF.